The TCR beta chain under discussion was sequenced for a study (dated by TCRdb to about 2015). Describing the broader study: Whether tumor-infiltrating Tregs in breast cancer are recruited from blood Tregs or converted in situ from other CD4+ T cell subsets was tested. Points the paper makes about the study in general: The TCR alpha and beta sequences of tumor-infiltrating Tregs showed the greatest overlap with tumor naive CD4+ T cells, followed by blood naive CD4+ T cells. The validation in the larger cohort was limited to a single TCR beta V-J rearrangement instead of whole repertoires. In terms of TCR gene usage, tumor memory CD4+ T cells clustered together with blood and lymph node memory CD4+ cells, as well as with lymph node naive CD4+ cells.

Cells that were CD4+CD25+CD127-/low were isolated as Tregs. Tregs, naive and memory CD4+ T cells from tumor, blood and ipsilateral draining lymph nodes of five or six breast cancer patients underwent full-length TCR alpha and beta sequencing. Tumor tissue and lymph nodes obtained by ipsilateral axillary dissection were perfused with PBS, cut into small pieces and digested using collagenase I and hyaluronidase. FACS confirmed that the sorted cell populations were more than 90% pure. The V end loses 8 bases and the J end loses 8 bases, and a stretch of 14 bases separates them. The CDR3 numbers 12 residues from cysteine through phenylalanine. CDR3 DNA only is kept here, 36 bases in frame from base 1. CDR1 and CDR2, per the germline V gene, are SGHDT and YYEEEE. Amplification of full-length TCR variable regions was done by 5' RACE PCR using constant-region reverse primers, and this step was followed by semi-nested PCR with Nested Universal Primer A. The ReliaPrep RNA Cell Miniprep System was used to extract total RNA, which was then reverse transcribed into 5'RACE-ready cDNA with the SMARTer RACE 5'/3' Kit. An Illumina MiSeq was used to sequence the full-length TCR alpha and beta libraries, which had been barcoded with multiplex adaptors. Processing in the source paper ran as follows. Sequencing data were pooled across the five patients for each of nine subset-tissue groups and compared by unsupervised clustering of TCR gene usage. The Morisita-Horn index, with shared sequences weighted by their contribution to each repertoire, was used to calculate repertoire similarity. TCRdb's own reprocessing of the public reads used fastp at Q25 and MiXCR and kept productive beta chains. Each entry merges the rows of one CDR3 protein and shows their most common DNA and genes. What appears here as the V and J calls and clone size reflects TCRdb's work, not the paper's. Present in this sample are roughly 58,000 distinct CDR3 sequences, roughly 20% of which were seen just once. Of the sample, under 3.5% falls within the top ten clones.

Points on this clonotype: It lacks a known antigen. It has no much larger one-base neighbor in the sample; base qualities were not kept.

The receptor's source is a female donor with breast cancer. The sequence links TRBV5-6 to TRBJ2-1, and possibly TRBD1, on 6 matching bases. Input material: tumor-infiltrating Tregs sorted from the breast tumor. The DNA is as follows: TGTGCCAGTTACAGGGATTCGGATGAGCAGTTCTTC. Translation gives CASYRDSDEQFF.